This paragraph reports one TCR beta chain. Here immunoSEQ multiplex PCR was the method, and the copy in TCRdb shows in-frame clones only, minus some. The sample contains 490,000 or so clones, less than 90% of which appear only once. Germline lookup yields CDR1 KGHDR and CDR2 SFDVKD. V lost 5 bases and J lost 2, with 9 bases in between. CDR3 length: 14 residues. This specimen comes from a study of blood T cell repertoires in COVID-19. The chain recombines TRBV24-1 with TRBJ1-5; D is undetermined. The sequence derives from an older woman who had recovered from COVID-19. The sequenced sample was PBMCs or T cells enriched from blood (not recorded which). DNA of the CDR3: TGTGCCACCAGTGGGGAGGGCGGCAATCAGCCCCAGCATTTT. It specifies CATSGEGGNQPQHF.